This T cell receptor beta chain was identified during a study of shared clonotypes between healthy human individuals. TCRdb's copy holds only in-frame clones and misses some; the assay was immunoSEQ multiplex PCR. The sample lists about 2.4 million clones, approximately 94% seen once, with more than 0.35% in the top ten. After removal of 4 bases from V and 7 bases from J, the junction contained 5 bases not matched to a gene. The CDR3 spans 14 residues. CDR1 and CDR2 from the germline V gene are SGHRS and YFSETQ. The TCR originated in a man aged 18 to 30 in good health. Some clones in this sample may be carry-over from other donors' samples. The rearrangement uses TRBV5-1 and TRBJ2-1; 10 positions agree with TRBD2. The specimen was naive CD4+ T cells from PBMCs. This sample's subset: CD45RA+ positively selected. The CDR3 loop is CASSPLAGVNEQFF. CDR3 DNA: TGCGCCAGCAGCCCGCTAGCGGGAGTGAATGAGCAGTTCTTC.